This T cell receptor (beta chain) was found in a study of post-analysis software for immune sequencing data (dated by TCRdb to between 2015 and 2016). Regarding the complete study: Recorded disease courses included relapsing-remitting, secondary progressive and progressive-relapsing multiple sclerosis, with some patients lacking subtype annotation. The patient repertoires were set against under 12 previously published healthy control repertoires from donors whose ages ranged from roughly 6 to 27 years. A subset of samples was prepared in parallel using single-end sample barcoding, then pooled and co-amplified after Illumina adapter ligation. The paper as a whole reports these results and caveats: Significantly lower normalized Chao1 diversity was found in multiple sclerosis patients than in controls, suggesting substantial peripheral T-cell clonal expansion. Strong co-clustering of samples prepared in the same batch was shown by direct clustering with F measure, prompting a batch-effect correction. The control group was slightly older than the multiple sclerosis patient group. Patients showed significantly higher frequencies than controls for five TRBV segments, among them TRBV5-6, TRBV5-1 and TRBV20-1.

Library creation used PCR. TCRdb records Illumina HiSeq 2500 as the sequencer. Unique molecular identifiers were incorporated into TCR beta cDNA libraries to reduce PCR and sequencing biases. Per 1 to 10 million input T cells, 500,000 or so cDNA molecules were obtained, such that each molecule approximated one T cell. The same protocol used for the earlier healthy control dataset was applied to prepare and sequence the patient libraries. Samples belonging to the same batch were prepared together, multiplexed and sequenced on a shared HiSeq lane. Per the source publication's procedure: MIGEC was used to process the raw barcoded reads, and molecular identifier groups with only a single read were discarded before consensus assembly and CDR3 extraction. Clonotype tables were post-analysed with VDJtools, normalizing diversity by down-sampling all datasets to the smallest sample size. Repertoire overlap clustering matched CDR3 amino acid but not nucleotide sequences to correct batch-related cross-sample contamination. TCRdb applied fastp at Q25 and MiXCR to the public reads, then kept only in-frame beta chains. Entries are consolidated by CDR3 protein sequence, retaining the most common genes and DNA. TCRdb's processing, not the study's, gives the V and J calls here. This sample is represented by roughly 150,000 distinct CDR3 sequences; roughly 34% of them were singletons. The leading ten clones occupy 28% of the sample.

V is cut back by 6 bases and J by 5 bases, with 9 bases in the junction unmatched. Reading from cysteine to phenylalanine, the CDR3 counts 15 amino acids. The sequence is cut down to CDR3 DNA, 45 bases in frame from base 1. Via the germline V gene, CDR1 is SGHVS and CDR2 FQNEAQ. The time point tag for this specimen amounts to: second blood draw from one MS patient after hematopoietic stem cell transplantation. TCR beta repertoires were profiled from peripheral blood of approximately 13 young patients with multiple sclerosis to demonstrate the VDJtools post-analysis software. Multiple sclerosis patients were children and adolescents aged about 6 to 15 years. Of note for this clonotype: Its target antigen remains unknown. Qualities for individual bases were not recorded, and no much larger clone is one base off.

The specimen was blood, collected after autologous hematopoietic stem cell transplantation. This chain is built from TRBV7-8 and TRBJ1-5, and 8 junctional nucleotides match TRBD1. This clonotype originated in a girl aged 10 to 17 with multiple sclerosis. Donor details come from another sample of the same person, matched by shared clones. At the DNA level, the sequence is TGTGCCAGCAGTCCCCGGACAGGGAGGGATCAGCCCCAGCATTTT. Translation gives CASSPRTGRDQPQHF.